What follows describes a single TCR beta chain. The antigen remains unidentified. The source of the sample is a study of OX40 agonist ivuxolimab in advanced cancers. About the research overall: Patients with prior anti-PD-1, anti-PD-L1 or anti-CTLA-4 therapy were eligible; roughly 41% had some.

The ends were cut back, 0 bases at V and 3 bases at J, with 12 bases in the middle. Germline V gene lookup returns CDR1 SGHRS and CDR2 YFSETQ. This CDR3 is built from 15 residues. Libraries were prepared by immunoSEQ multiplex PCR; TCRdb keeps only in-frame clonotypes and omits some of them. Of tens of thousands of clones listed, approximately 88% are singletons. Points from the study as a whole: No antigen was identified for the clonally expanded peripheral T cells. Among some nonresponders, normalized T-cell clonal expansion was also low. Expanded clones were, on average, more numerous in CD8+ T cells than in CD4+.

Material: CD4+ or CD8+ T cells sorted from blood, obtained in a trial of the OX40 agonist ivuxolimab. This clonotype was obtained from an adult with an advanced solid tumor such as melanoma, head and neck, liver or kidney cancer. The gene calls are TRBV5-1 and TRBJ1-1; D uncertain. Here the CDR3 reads CASSLANRPDTEAFF. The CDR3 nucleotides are TGCGCCAGCAGCTTGGCGAACCGCCCTGACACTGAAGCTTTCTTT.